The 21 T cell receptor beta chains below come from one sample, sequenced in a study of vaccination and CD4 T cells after COVID-19. Their antigens remain unidentified. Once obtained from cultured CD4+ T cells, the DNA was sequenced using the Oncomine TCR Beta short-read assay. One entry per CDR3 protein, called by TCRdb with MiXCR from the PCR reads. The table shows just under 20,000 distinct CDR3 sequences, with around 60% occurring only once. The treatment denotes: roughly 11-day PBMC culture with coronavirus spike peptide pools or control peptides (ViraFEST assay). Sequencing input: CD4+ T cells from blood, cultured in vitro. Source of these receptors: a human donor who had recovered from COVID-19.

This clonotype occurred a few times. The CDR3 bases are TGTGCCAGCACCCTAAGATGGGGGTTGCCCTACGAGCAGTACTTC. It codes for CASTLRWGLPYEQYF. The rearrangement uses TRBV27 and TRBJ2-7, with D tentatively TRBD1 or TRBD2 (5 bases each). There are 15 residues in the CDR3. Looked up from germline, CDR1 is MNHEY and CDR2 is SMNVEV (reference sequence). The ends were cut back, 7 bases at V and 2 bases at J, with 18 bases in the middle.

This clonotype showed up just a few times. The CDR3 is CASSWEGANYGYTF. Here the CDR3 DNA reads TGTGCCAGCAGCTGGGAGGGGGCGAACTATGGCTACACCTTC. This chain uses TRBV7-9 with TRBJ1-2; 7 bases are a match to TRBD1. The length of the CDR3 is 14 residues. CDR1 SEHNR and CDR2 FQNEAQ come from the germline V gene (reference sequence). The ends lost 4 bases at V and 2 bases at J; junction bases unmatched: 4.

The chain is built from TRBV4-3 and TRBJ2-3, with 8 bases matching TRBD2. This CDR3 is 16 amino acids long. The germline V gene has CDR1 LGHNA and CDR2 YSLEER. Unmatched junction bases numbered 7, after V lost 5 bases and J lost 0 bases. This CDR3 reads CASSFLLAVSTDTQYF. In DNA form, the CDR3 reads TGCGCCAGCAGCTTCCTACTAGCGGTTAGCACAGATACGCAGTATTTT.

This chain uses TRBV5-8 with TRBJ1-1; D gene unclear. The V gene's germline CDR1 is SGHTS and CDR2 YDEGEE. This CDR3 region has 14 residues. V lost 1 base to trimming and J lost 5 bases, with 12 bases between them. The CDR3 DNA reads TGTGCCAGCAGCTTGACGGGGTATGGGACTGAAGCTTTCTTT. Translation gives CASSLTGYGTEAFF. The full variable domain, rest sourced from reference TRBV5-8 and TRBJ1-1, is EAGVTQSPTHLIKTRGQQATLRCSPISGHTSVYWYQQALGLGLQFLLWYDEGEERNRGNFPPRFSGRQFPNYSSELNVNALELEDSALYLCASSLTGYGTEAFFGQGTRLTVV.

The V call is TRBV9, the J call TRBJ1-1; tentative D call: TRBD1 (6 bases). V was trimmed by 3 bases and J by 3 bases, leaving 6 bases between them. CDR1 SGDLS and CDR2 YYNGEE come from the germline V gene. This CDR3 comprises 12 residues. The CDR3 DNA is TGTGCCAGCAGCGACAGGGACACTGAAGCTTTCTTT. Translation: CASSDRDTEAFF.

This clonotype was recorded once. V and J are TRBV19 and TRBJ2-3; TRBD2 matches at 7 bases. V was clipped by 6 bases and J by 6 bases; unmatched bases: 12. Germline assignment: CDR1 LNHDA and CDR2 SQIVND (reference sequence). CDR3 length: 15 residues. The CDR3 sequence is CASRPGSGLYDTQYF. CDR3 nucleotides: TGTGCCAGTAGGCCGGGTAGCGGGCTGTACGATACGCAGTATTTT.

V is TRBV6-4 and J is TRBJ2-5; D might be TRBD1 (5 bases). Trimming cost V 9 bases and J 5 bases, with 10 bases left between them. The CDR3 length is 11 residues. The V gene's germline CDR1 is MRHNA and CDR2 SNTAGT. DNA of the CDR3: TGTGCCAGGGGGCCCGCGGAGACCCAGTACTTC. This translates into CARGPAETQYF.

This rearrangement joins TRBV29-1 to TRBJ1-2; unclear D gene. The V end was cut by 0 bases, the J end by 4 bases, with 0 bases between. The CDR3 totals 10 residues. Germline V CDR1 and CDR2: SQVTM, ANQGSEA. CDR3 sequence reads: CSVEDYGYTF. The CDR3 coding sequence is TGCAGCGTTGAAGACTATGGCTACACCTTC.

This clonotype occurred a few times. The rearrangement links TRBV6-1 to TRBJ2-1; a weak D match, TRBD1 (7 bases). V was shortened by 6 bases and J by 4 bases, with 16 bases between the two germline ends. This CDR3 is 15 amino acids long. CDR1 is MNHNS and CDR2 is SASEGT in the germline V gene. CDR3 in amino acids: CASSRAGQRYNEQFF. The DNA for the CDR3 is TGTGCCAGCAGCCGGGCGGGACAGAGGTACAATGAGCAGTTCTTC.

This clonotype showed up just once. The chain is built from TRBV11-3 and TRBJ2-2; D gene uncertain. The germline V gene encodes CDR1 SGHNT and CDR2 YENEEA. This CDR3 comprises 15 residues. V lost 2 bases, J lost 7 bases, and 14 bases lay in between. As DNA, the CDR3 is TGTGCCAGCAGCTTACCCCAACGTTTGGGCGGGGAGCTGTTTTTT. This gives the protein CASSLPQRLGGELFF.

The gene calls are TRBV20-1 and TRBJ2-7; D is uncertain. Trimming pared 3 bases from V and 0 bases from J, leaving 6 bases between. The CDR3 has 12 amino acids. Germline lookup yields CDR1 DFQATT and CDR2 SNEGSKA (reference sequence). CDR3: CSASLLSYEQYF. Written as DNA, the CDR3 is TGCAGTGCTAGTCTCCTCTCCTACGAGCAGTACTTC.

The chain recombines TRBV25-1 with TRBJ1-2; D possibly corresponds to TRBD1 (5 bases). The CDR3 is made up of 14 amino acids. Germline V gene data show CDR1 as MGHDK and CDR2 as SYGVNS. With 6 bases removed from V and 2 bases from J, the gap between germline ends came to 13 bases. The CDR3 sequence is CASRGAGRNYGYTF. The CDR3 nucleotides are TGTGCCAGCAGGGGCGCAGGGAGAAACTATGGCTACACCTTC.

J is TRBJ2-3 and V is TRBV4-1; the D gene is possibly TRBD2 (6 bases). V shed 0 bases and J shed 2 bases, with 9 bases lying between them. This CDR3 has 15 residues. Germline-derived CDR1 and CDR2 are MGHRA and YSYEKL. CDR3 protein: CASSQEQRVTDTQYF. The CDR3 nucleotides are TGCGCCAGCAGCCAAGAACAGCGGGTCACAGATACGCAGTATTTT.

The rearrangement uses TRBV6-4 and TRBJ2-1, with 12 bases fitting TRBD2. This CDR3 is built from 15 residues. Germline-derived CDR1 and CDR2 are MRHNA and SNTAGT. V shed 5 bases and J 3 bases; nucleotides not matched to a gene: 2. This CDR3 is CASSRLAGDYNEQFF. The CDR3 DNA reads TGTGCCAGCAGTCGACTAGCGGGAGACTACAATGAGCAGTTCTTC.

This clonotype was detected a few times. The chain links TRBV18 to TRBJ1-2; 7 bases line up with TRBD1. The CDR3 spans 14 residues. Germline CDR1 is KGHSH and CDR2 is LQKENI. The V segment lost 6 bases and the J segment 0 bases; nucleotides outside the gene matches: 4. The CDR3 DNA reads as TGTGCCAGCTCTCGACAGGGAACTAACTATGGCTACACCTTC. Protein product: CASSRQGTNYGYTF.

The V and J genes are TRBV6-5 and TRBJ1-6; D is undetermined. V lost 2 bases to trimming and J lost 7 bases, with 15 bases between them. Germline assignment: CDR1 MNHEY and CDR2 SVGAGI. The CDR3 has 16 residues. In DNA form, the CDR3 reads TGTGCCAGCAGTTACGCGGAGGGAATGATCAATTCACCCCTCCACTTT. This gives the protein CASSYAEGMINSPLHF.

This chain connects TRBV19 to TRBJ1-1, with D unresolved. Trimming left V 4 bases short and J 6 bases short, with 12 bases between. The CDR3 runs 13 residues. CDR1 and CDR2 (germline): LNHDA, SQIVND (reference sequence). CDR3 amino acids: CASSRSREAEAFF. CDR3 bases: TGTGCCAGTAGTAGATCCCGTGAAGCTGAAGCTTTCTTT.

The CDR3 sequence is CAGGGSRFEQFF. In DNA, the CDR3 is TGTGCCGGGGGCGGGAGTAGGTTTGAGCAGTTCTTC. The chain uses TRBV2 and TRBJ2-1, with D maybe TRBD2 (7 bases). The V end lost 11 bases, the J end lost 9 bases, and 17 bases lay between the germline ends. This CDR3 region has 12 residues. The germline V gene has CDR1 SNHLY and CDR2 FYNNEI.

The chain is built from TRBV6-1 and TRBJ1-6; TRBD1 agrees at 10 bases. CDR1 and CDR2 (germline): MNHNS, SASEGT. The CDR3 has 15 amino acids. V was pared by 5 bases and J by 9 bases, with 7 bases of the junction left unmatched. The CDR3 here is CASSTPGQGFSPLHF. DNA of the CDR3: TGTGCCAGCAGTACTCCGGGACAGGGGTTTTCACCCCTCCACTTT.

This chain connects TRBV24-1 to TRBJ2-3; D is possibly TRBD2 (6 bases). The V end lost 0 bases, the J end lost 4 bases, and 13 bases lay between the germline ends. Germline CDR1 KGHDR, CDR2 SFDVKD. The CDR3 sequence is 16 residues long. CDR3 sequence (DNA): TGTGCCACCAGTGATTTGGCGGAGGGACGGCCAGATACGCAGTATTTT. Its translation: CATSDLAEGRPDTQYF.

The chain recombines TRBV10-1 with TRBJ1-6, with TRBD1 matching over 7 bases. The CDR3 is 15 amino acids. Germline trimming cut 8 bases from V and 6 bases from J; bases unmatched to any gene: 10. Per the germline V gene, CDR1 is WNHNN and CDR2 is SYGVQD (reference sequence). In nucleotides, the CDR3 is TGCGCCAGCTGGGGACAGATGAAGGCTAATTCACCCCTCCACTTT. Translating gives CASWGQMKANSPLHF.